This record concerns one T cell receptor (beta chain) sequence. As yet, its antigen is unknown. Stated time point: newly diagnosed GD, antithyroid drugs for less than 3 months. PBMC-derived RNA was used for the TCR library. V was shortened by 7 bases and J by 1 base, with 19 bases between the two germline ends. Germline assignment: CDR1 MNHEY and CDR2 SMNVEV (reference sequence). This CDR3 is built from 16 residues. iRepertoire HTBI primers and Arm-PCR of CDR3 regions built TCR beta libraries. MiXCR, applied by TCRdb to the multiplex PCR reads, yields one record per CDR3 protein. Of roughly 500,000 distinct CDR3 sequences in the sample, 12% were seen once. The data are from a study of regulatory T cells in long-lasting Graves disease. Study-wide results and caveats: The study found TRBV28, TRBJ1-2 and TRBJ2-5 favored in persistent disease.

Another study also made use of these data, one on T cells in Graves' hyperthyroidism and ophthalmopathy. That study adds: Graves' hyperthyroidism was deemed stable given no ophthalmopathy progression within 18 months. In patients aged 18 to 65, hyperthyroidism was newly diagnosed, with duration under 2 months. The TCR CDR3 was amplified in a first-round RT-PCR using the HTBI primer set.

The sequence came from a woman aged 25 to 39 with Graves disease. The source was peripheral blood mononuclear cells (PBMCs), collected at new diagnosis, from a patient treated with antithyroid drugs. The chain is built from TRBV27 and TRBJ1-1; possible D gene TRBD1, 5 bases. CDR3 sequence: CASTPEGEYGNTEAFF. The CDR3 DNA reads as TGTGCCAGCACTCCAGAAGGGGAATACGGGAACACTGAAGCTTTCTTT.